These 18 T cell receptor beta chains were sequenced from one sample in a study of Graves' ophthalmopathy and Graves' hyperthyroidism. RNA transcripts served as template for amplifying TCR beta CDR3 sequences. Amplification began with first-round RT-PCR using HTBI primers, then second-round multiplex PCR was performed. A single record per CDR3 protein comes from TCRdb applying MiXCR to the multiplex PCR reads. The sample lists roughly 600,000 distinct CDR3 sequences; under 40% were seen once. The specimen was peripheral blood or thyroid tissue (not recorded which). The receptors were gathered from an adult man with Graves' hyperthyroidism.

The chain recombines TRBV7-9 with TRBJ2-5; D gene uncertain. The CDR3 loop spans 12 amino acids. With 5 bases removed from V and 9 bases from J, the gap between germline ends came to 13 bases. CDR1 is SEHNR, CDR2 FQNEAQ, per germline (reference sequence). This CDR3 is CASSLGSEAQYF. CDR3 bases: TGTGCCAGCAGCCTCGGGTCTGAGGCCCAGTACTTC. Together with reference TRBV7-9 and TRBJ2-5, the CDR3 gives the full variable domain: DTGVSQNPRHKITKRGQNVTFRCDPISEHNRLYWYRQTLGQGPEFLTYFQNEAQLEKSRLLSDRFSAERPKGSFSTLEIQRTEQGDSAMYLCASSLGSEAQYFGPGTRLLVL.

This clonotype was detected ten times or more. The chain recombines TRBV10-3 with TRBJ1-2; 7 nucleotides line up with TRBD1. The CDR3 is made up of 13 amino acids. Germline V gene data show CDR1 as ENHRY and CDR2 as SYGVKD. V shed 7 bases, J shed 4 bases, and the junction held 6 bases outside the gene matches. The CDR3 region has the DNA TGTGCCATCACCTCCCGACAGGGCTATGGCTACACCTTC. This codes for CAITSRQGYGYTF.

The rearrangement uses TRBV7-2 and TRBJ2-5; 9 bases are shared with TRBD2. The germline V gene encodes CDR1 SGHTA and CDR2 FQGNSA. The CDR3 covers 16 residues. V lost 5 bases to trimming and J lost 2 bases; unmatched junction nucleotides: 9. CDR3 nucleotide sequence: TGTGCCAGCAGCCCATACCCGACTAGCGGACAAGAGACCCAGTACTTC. It specifies CASSPYPTSGQETQYF.

In regard to this clonotype: A read error is possible here, since a much larger clone lies one base away. The rearrangement uses TRBV29-1 and TRBJ2-7; D not certain. The CDR3 sequence is 12 residues long. Germline V gene sequence: CDR1 SQVTM, CDR2 ANQGSEA. V was cut by 7 bases and J by 4 bases, with 14 bases left in between. The CDR3 DNA reads TGCAGCGGGAAAGGCAGTGAGTACGAGCAGTACTTC. Protein: CSGKGSEYEQYF.

V is TRBV20-1 and J is TRBJ2-7; D possibly corresponds to TRBD1 (6 bases). Trimming shortened V by 3 bases and J by 5 bases, and 14 bases separated the two germline ends. In germline, CDR1 is DFQATT, CDR2 SNEGSKA (reference sequence). The length of the CDR3 is 13 residues. DNA of the CDR3: TGCAGTGCTAGCGGTGGGGGCGGCGACGAGCAGTACTTC. Translated, it gives CSASGGGGDEQYF.

This clonotype was counted at least ten times. The chain uses TRBV2 and TRBJ1-4; D perhaps matches TRBD1 (5 bases). This CDR3 contains 16 residues. Germline CDR1 is SNHLY and CDR2 is FYNNEI. V lost 6 bases to trimming and J lost 5 bases, with 19 bases between them. The CDR3 nucleotides are TGTGCCAGCAGGCCTACAGACCGGGGCTCAAATGAAAAACTGTTTTTT. Translating gives CASRPTDRGSNEKLFF.

This clonotype was seen ten or more times. The junction does not match germline at one end; this may be a read error. The chain couples TRBV19 to TRBJ2-7; D possibly corresponds to TRBD1 (6 bases). Germline assignment: CDR1 LNHDA and CDR2 SQIVND (reference sequence). The CDR3 is 11 amino acids. In nucleotides, the CDR3 is TGTGCCAGCAGTACAGGGTACGAGCAGTACTTC. Its protein product is CASSTGYEQYF.

V is TRBV7-9 and J is TRBJ1-1; weak D call: TRBD1 (5 bases). The CDR3 is made up of 14 amino acids. V was shortened by 5 bases and J by 5 bases, with 15 bases between the two germline ends. Germline loops: CDR1 SEHNR, CDR2 FQNEAQ (reference sequence). CDR3 nucleotide sequence: TGTGCCAGCAGCCCGTCCCGGGACGGGACTGAAGCTTTCTTT. Translating gives CASSPSRDGTEAFF.

The gene calls are TRBV7-2 and TRBJ2-6; D unresolved. Germline lookup yields CDR1 SGHTA and CDR2 FQGNSA. Trimming removed 1 base from V and 5 bases from J, with 6 bases in between. The CDR3 is 14 residues long. The CDR3 protein is CASSLGGRANVLTF. CDR3 nucleotides: TGTGCCAGCAGCTTAGGTGGAAGGGCCAACGTCCTGACTTTC.

This clonotype was counted many times. The chain combines TRBV29-1 with TRBJ1-1; a possible D gene is TRBD1 (6 bases). V was cut by 2 bases and J by 0 bases, with 13 bases left in between. This CDR3 contains 15 residues. Per the germline V gene, CDR1 is SQVTM and CDR2 is ANQGSEA. The CDR3 DNA reads TGCAGCGTTGAATATGGGGGCGCGATGAACACTGAAGCTTTCTTT. Its protein product is CSVEYGGAMNTEAFF.

This clonotype was found a few times. J is TRBJ2-7 and V is TRBV6-5; D is uncertain. Germline V gives CDR1 MNHEY, CDR2 SVGAGI. V was trimmed by 6 bases and J by 2 bases, leaving 14 bases between them. The CDR3 is 14 residues long. The DNA of the CDR3 is TGTGCCAGCAGCCAAGAGACTCCAACCTACGAGCAGTACTTC. Amino acid sequence: CASSQETPTYEQYF.

This chain connects TRBV7-8 to TRBJ1-2, with D unclear. V was clipped by 3 bases and J by 4 bases, with 9 bases between them. There are 13 residues in the CDR3. Germline V gives CDR1 SGHVS, CDR2 FQNEAQ. CDR3 coding DNA: TGTGCCAGCAGCTTGGGGATGCCCTATGGCTACACCTTC. Translated: CASSLGMPYGYTF.

The chain recombines TRBV29-1 with TRBJ2-2; 9 nucleotides line up with TRBD1. The CDR3 has 14 residues. The ends lost 6 bases at V and 11 bases at J; junction bases unmatched: 13. The germline V gene encodes CDR1 SQVTM and CDR2 ANQGSEA. This chain's CDR3 is CSVTGTGKRDELFF. For the CDR3, the DNA is TGCAGCGTAACCGGGACAGGGAAACGCGATGAGCTGTTTTTT.

This clonotype was detected ten times or more. The V gene is TRBV24-1, the J gene TRBJ1-1; D remains ambiguous. CDR1 and CDR2 from the germline V gene are KGHDR and SFDVKD. The CDR3 length is 12 residues. V gave up 1 base and J gave up 2 bases, with 1 base separating them. CDR3 loop: CATSDFNTEAFF. The CDR3 DNA reads as TGTGCCACCAGTGATTTTAACACTGAAGCTTTCTTT.

V usage is TRBV29-1 and J usage is TRBJ2-7, with D unclear. The CDR3 covers 11 residues. Trimming took 8 bases from V and 3 from J, leaving 11 bases between them. Germline V gives CDR1 SQVTM, CDR2 ANQGSEA. The CDR3 sequence is CSPEGVYEQYF. Written as DNA, the CDR3 is TGCAGCCCGGAAGGCGTCTACGAGCAGTACTTC.

This clonotype came up many times. The chain is built from TRBV5-1 and TRBJ1-1; D is unclear. The V gene lost 0 bases and the J gene lost 6 bases, with 18 bases spanning the gap. Germline CDR1 reads SGHRS; CDR2 reads YFSETQ. The CDR3 runs 16 residues. This CDR3 reads CASSLDLSGVWPEAFF. As DNA, the CDR3 is TGCGCCAGCAGCTTGGATCTGTCTGGGGTGTGGCCTGAAGCTTTCTTT.

The chain couples TRBV5-1 to TRBJ1-1; 7 nucleotides align to TRBD1. The CDR3 sequence is 14 residues long. Losses at the gene ends were 1 base for V and 4 bases for J; bases not matched to a gene: 4. Germline V gene lookup returns CDR1 SGHRS and CDR2 YFSETQ. This CDR3 reads CASSLKGAPTEAFF. Here the CDR3 DNA reads TGCGCCAGCAGCTTGAAGGGGGCGCCCACTGAAGCTTTCTTT.

The chain carries TRBV7-2 and TRBJ2-5; TRBD2 matches 10 bases. CDR3 length: 18 amino acids. Trimming removed 0 bases from V and 4 bases from J; junction bases left unmatched: 11. The germline V gene has CDR1 SGHTA and CDR2 FQGNSA. CDR3 sequence (DNA): TGTGCCAGCAGCTTAGCGGCAACTAGCGGGGCGCTGGGAGAGACCCAGTACTTC. Its translation: CASSLAATSGALGETQYF.